Each of the 22 T cell receptor beta chains below was sequenced from the same sample in a study of OX40 agonist ivuxolimab in advanced cancers. Repertoires were generated with immunoSEQ multiplex PCR, while TCRdb's copy carries only in-frame clones and drops some. The sample consists of fewer than 35,000 clones, about 80% of them appearing once. The starting material was CD4+ or CD8+ T cells sorted from blood, obtained in a trial of the OX40 agonist ivuxolimab. The receptor set was obtained from an adult with an advanced solid tumor such as melanoma, head and neck, liver or kidney cancer.

A remark on this clone: This likely came from a read error, as a far larger clone is one base away. Other DNA sequences in this sample translate to the same CDR3. V gene TRBV5-1 combines with J gene TRBJ2-5; D unclear. Trimming took 2 bases from V and 5 from J, leaving 10 bases between them. CDR1 is SGHRS, CDR2 YFSETQ, per germline. The CDR3 is 13 residues long. This CDR3 reads CASSFRGAETQYF. CDR3 in DNA: TGCGCCAGCAGCTTTAGAGGCGCTGAGACCCAGTACTTC.

The count of this clone is one. The chain combines TRBV30 with TRBJ2-3; D is undetermined. V shed 0 bases and J shed 2 bases, with 9 bases lying between them. CDR1 and CDR2 from the germline V gene are GTSNPN and SVGIG (reference sequence). CDR3 length equals 14 residues. The CDR3 sequence is CAWSVSGTTDTQYF. CDR3 bases: TGTGCCTGGAGTGTTTCCGGCACCACAGATACGCAGTATTTT. Full variable domain (outside the CDR3, taken from reference TRBV30 and TRBJ2-3): SQTIHQWPATLVQPVGSPLSLECTVEGTSNPNLYWYRQAAGRGLQLLFYSVGIGQISSEVPQNLSASRPQDRQFILSSKKLLLSDSGFYLCAWSVSGTTDTQYFGPGTRLTVL.

The chain carries TRBV18 and TRBJ2-7; possibly TRBD2 for D (6 bases). V was pared by 6 bases and J by 0 bases, with 12 bases between. CDR3 size: 14 residues. Per germline, CDR1 KGHSH and CDR2 LQKENI. The CDR3 sequence: CASSRGGSSYEQYF. The CDR3 DNA follows: TGTGCCAGCTCCCGGGGAGGAAGCTCCTACGAGCAGTACTTC. The full variable domain, in which reference TRBV18 and TRBJ2-7 provide the parts outside the CDR3, is NAGVMQNPRHLVRRRGQEARLRCSPMKGHSHVYWYRQLPEEGLKFMVYLQKENIIDESGMPKERFSAEFPKEGPSILRIQQVVRGDSAAYFCASSRGGSSYEQYFGPGTRLTVT.

The chain recombines TRBV28 with TRBJ2-7; 9 bases align to TRBD2. V gave up 10 bases and J gave up 2 bases; unmatched junction bases: 9. The CDR3 runs to 14 residues. Germline V gene data show CDR1 as MDHEN and CDR2 as SYDVKM. CDR3 sequence: CATAGGRKTYEQYF. Here the CDR3 DNA reads TGTGCCACCGCGGGGGGGCGGAAAACCTACGAGCAGTACTTC.

This sequence joins TRBV28 and TRBJ2-5; D perhaps matches TRBD1 (5 bases). Germline-derived CDR1 and CDR2 are MDHEN and SYDVKM. The germline V and J ends were trimmed by 5 bases and 0 bases, with 13 bases remaining between them. The CDR3 extends over 15 amino acids. The CDR3: CASSADDSYQETQYF. DNA for the CDR3: TGTGCCAGCAGTGCCGACGACAGCTACCAAGAGACCCAGTACTTC.

The chain employs TRBV7-2 and TRBJ1-6; D gene unclear. The CDR3 is 14 residues long. Trimming pared 4 bases from V and 0 bases from J, leaving 4 bases between. Looked up from germline, CDR1 is SGHTA and CDR2 is FQGNSA. DNA of the CDR3: TGTGCCAGCAGCTCAAGCTCCTATAATTCACCCCTCCACTTT. Its translation is CASSSSSYNSPLHF.

This chain uses TRBV20-1 with TRBJ2-5; D is uncertain. The germline gives CDR1 DFQATT, CDR2 SNEGSKA (reference sequence). The CDR3 has 11 amino acids. Trimming left V 3 bases short and J 2 bases short, with 4 bases between. CDR3 DNA sequence: TGCAGTGCTAGCTCTCAAGAGACCCAGTACTTC. Translating gives CSASSQETQYF.

The chain links TRBV5-4 to TRBJ2-5, with D maybe TRBD2 (6 bases). CDR1 is SGHNT, CDR2 YYREEE, per germline (reference sequence). The germline V and J ends were trimmed by 4 bases and 1 base, with 8 bases remaining between them. This CDR3 comprises 13 residues. The chain's CDR3 is CASSRGIQETQYF. CDR3 bases: TGTGCCAGCAGCCGGGGGATCCAAGAGACCCAGTACTTC. The full variable domain, its missing parts supplied by reference TRBV5-4 and TRBJ2-5, is ETGVTQSPTHLIKTRGQQVTLRCSSQSGHNTVSWYQQALGQGPQFIFQYYREEENGRGNFPPRFSGLQFPNYSSELNVNALELDDSALYLCASSRGIQETQYFGPGTRLLVL.

This clone was counted once. The V gene is TRBV11-3, the J gene TRBJ2-3, with D possibly being TRBD2 (6 bases). The CDR3 is made up of 14 amino acids. Germline V gene lookup returns CDR1 SGHNT and CDR2 YENEEA. Trimming took 3 bases from V and 2 from J, leaving 9 bases between them. The CDR3 DNA follows: TGTGCCAGCAGCTTGGAGGGGTCCACAGATACGCAGTATTTT. This gives the protein CASSLEGSTDTQYF. The full variable domain, completed using reference TRBV11-3 and TRBJ2-3, is EAGVVQSPRYKIIEKKQPVAFWCNPISGHNTLYWYLQNLGQGPELLIRYENEEAVDDSQLPKDRFSAERLKGVDSTLKIQPAELGDSAVYLCASSLEGSTDTQYFGPGTRLTVL.

Comment on this clone: A much more abundant neighbour one base away suggests this may be a read error. The genes are TRBV19 and TRBJ1-1; TRBD1 aligns across 11 bases. Per germline, CDR1 LNHDA and CDR2 SQIVND (reference sequence). Unmatched junction bases numbered 17, after V lost 6 bases and J lost 5 bases. The CDR3 runs to 18 residues. CDR3 in DNA: TGTGCCAGTAGGCGAGGACCGGGACAGGGGGGGAAGGGGACTGAAGCTTTCTTT. This codes for CASRRGPGQGGKGTEAFF.

The CDR3 coding sequence is TGTGCCAGCAGCTTAGGGCGAGATGCAGATACGCAGTATTTT. Translating it yields CASSLGRDADTQYF. The chain joins TRBV7-3 to TRBJ2-3; D is uncertain. The CDR3 is made up of 14 amino acids. Trimming pared 2 bases from V and 4 bases from J, leaving 10 bases between. Germline values: CDR1 SGHTA, CDR2 FQGTGA.

This rearrangement joins TRBV30 to TRBJ1-1; D unclear. Trimming pared 4 bases from V and 2 bases from J, leaving 11 bases between. Germline lookup yields CDR1 GTSNPN and CDR2 SVGIG (reference sequence). The CDR3 is 13 amino acids. CDR3 region: CAWNGLANTEAFF. The DNA for the CDR3 is TGTGCCTGGAACGGCCTGGCCAACACTGAAGCTTTCTTT.

This rearrangement joins TRBV7-9 to TRBJ2-7; D is unclear. Germline lookup yields CDR1 SEHNR and CDR2 FQNEAQ (reference sequence). V lost 1 base, J lost 4 bases, and 5 bases lay in between. This CDR3 region has 12 residues. The chain's CDR3 is CASSLVEYEQYF. The CDR3 DNA is TGTGCCAGCAGCTTAGTAGAGTACGAGCAGTACTTC.

V usage is TRBV9 and J usage is TRBJ2-7; 7 positions match TRBD2. The V and J ends lost 2 bases and 5 bases, in that order; junction bases with no gene match: 13. This CDR3 is built from 16 residues. Per the germline V gene, CDR1 is SGDLS and CDR2 is YYNGEE. This chain's CDR3 is CASSVGWGAGFDEQYF. The CDR3, as DNA: TGTGCCAGCAGCGTGGGGTGGGGAGCGGGGTTCGACGAGCAGTACTTC. The entire variable domain, with the rest obtained from reference TRBV9 and TRBJ2-7, is as follows: DSGVTQTPKHLITATGQRVTLRCSPRSGDLSVYWYQQSLDQGLQFLIQYYNGEERAKGNILERFSAQQFPDLHSELNLSSLELGDSALYFCASSVGWGAGFDEQYFGPGTRLTVT.

The CDR3, as DNA: TGCGCCAGCAGCCCGGGACAGCTCCGGGAGCTGTTTTTT. It translates to CASSPGQLRELFF. This chain uses TRBV5-1 with TRBJ2-2; 7 bases fit TRBD1. J was trimmed by 9 bases and V by 4 bases; bases with no gene match: 6. This CDR3 has 13 residues. CDR1 and CDR2 (germline): SGHRS, YFSETQ. Complete variable domain (other parts from reference TRBV5-1 and TRBJ2-2): KAGVTQTPRYLIKTRGQQVTLSCSPISGHRSVSWYQQTPGQGLQFLFEYFSETQRNKGNFPGRFSGRQFSNSRSEMNVSTLELGDSALYLCASSPGQLRELFFGEGSRLTVL.

The chain employs TRBV9 and TRBJ2-3; the match to TRBD2 covers 7 bases. Germline V lookup: CDR1 SGDLS, CDR2 YYNGEE. The V segment lost 1 base and the J segment 4 bases; nucleotides outside the gene matches: 3. The CDR3 has 14 residues. CDR3 bases: TGTGCCAGCAGCGTACAGCTAGCGGCAGATACGCAGTATTTT. Translation: CASSVQLAADTQYF.

This clone occurred once. The chain links TRBV6-5 to TRBJ1-4, with 8 nucleotides matching TRBD1. Looked up from germline, CDR1 is MNHEY and CDR2 is SVGAGI. The CDR3 covers 14 residues. V gave up 5 bases and J gave up 7 bases; unmatched junction bases: 6. CDR3 nucleotides: TGTGCCAGCAGTGACAGGGGCTGGGGTGAAAAACTGTTTTTT. Translated, it gives CASSDRGWGEKLFF.

CDR3 protein: CASSLVHGEAFF. CDR3 bases: TGCGCCAGCAGCTTGGTACACGGTGAAGCTTTCTTT. The rearrangement links TRBV5-1 to TRBJ1-1; D not certain. V was clipped by 0 bases and J by 7 bases, with 7 bases between them. The CDR3 sequence is 12 residues long. The V gene's germline CDR1 is SGHRS and CDR2 YFSETQ.

The rearrangement links TRBV6-6 to TRBJ2-7; possible D gene TRBD2, 7 bases. The germline CDR1 and CDR2 sequences are MNHNY and SVGAGI (reference sequence). Trimming left V 10 bases short and J 2 bases short, with 15 bases between. The CDR3 covers 13 residues. Here the CDR3 DNA reads TGTGCCACTAGAAGGGAGGGGGCCTACGAGCAGTACTTC. It translates to CATRREGAYEQYF.

The chain carries TRBV7-2 and TRBJ2-7; no clear D. CDR3 size: 14 residues. Trimming pared 0 bases from V and 2 bases from J, leaving 8 bases between. Germline lookup yields CDR1 SGHTA and CDR2 FQGNSA. This CDR3 reads CASSLAGGPYEQYF. The DNA for the CDR3 is TGTGCCAGCAGCTTAGCGGGCGGACCCTACGAGCAGTACTTC.

The V and J genes are TRBV5-4 and TRBJ1-6; 7 positions agree with TRBD1. This CDR3 is 15 amino acids long. J was trimmed by 6 bases and V by 4 bases; bases with no gene match: 7. CDR1 is SGHNT and CDR2 is YYREEE in the germline V gene (reference sequence). CDR3 coding DNA: TGTGCCAGCAGCGGCGGGGACAGAGGTAATTCACCCCTCCACTTT. Translation gives CASSGGDRGNSPLHF. The entire variable domain, with the rest obtained from reference TRBV5-4 and TRBJ1-6, is as follows: ETGVTQSPTHLIKTRGQQVTLRCSSQSGHNTVSWYQQALGQGPQFIFQYYREEENGRGNFPPRFSGLQFPNYSSELNVNALELDDSALYLCASSGGDRGNSPLHFGNGTRLTVT.

V gene TRBV6-5 combines with J gene TRBJ1-1; 7 bases align to TRBD1. The CDR3 extends over 12 amino acids. Trimming removed 6 bases from V and 3 bases from J; junction bases left unmatched: 1. Germline assignment: CDR1 MNHEY and CDR2 SVGAGI. This CDR3 reads CASRQGDTEAFF. CDR3 DNA: TGTGCCAGCAGGCAGGGGGACACTGAAGCTTTCTTT.